Many counts were recorded for the clone carrying this TCR beta chain. It is likely a read error, because the conserved phenylalanine at the end of the CDR3 is missing. No DNA is shown, since the ends of the CDR3 on it are uncertain; the CDR3 is the one TCRdb lists. Looked up from germline, CDR1 is MDHEN and CDR2 is SYDVKM. The CDR3 adds up to 15 amino acids, both ends counted. CDR3 regions were amplified by Arm-PCR using iRepertoire HTBI primers to build TCR beta libraries. TCRdb called the multiplex PCR reads again in MiXCR, with one record for every CDR3 protein. In the table there are 350,000 to 500,000 distinct CDR3 sequences, about 17% of which are singletons. The data belong to a study of regulatory T cells in long-lasting Graves disease. Time point noted: newly diagnosed GD, antithyroid drugs for less than 3 months. PBMCs were the source of the RNA used for TCR sequencing. These data were also filed under a second study, of T cells in Graves' hyperthyroidism and ophthalmopathy.

The TCR was taken from a woman under 40 with Graves disease. The chain joins TRBV28 to TRBJ2-7; TRBD2 is the table's D call and was not checked against the DNA. The source was peripheral blood mononuclear cells (PBMCs), collected at new diagnosis, from a patient treated with antithyroid drugs. This CDR3 reads CASSSPHSTGTSGAI.